This T cell receptor (beta chain) was captured by sequencing in a study of T cell responses to AZD1222 COVID-19 vaccine (dated by TCRdb to about 2021). A note on the overall study: AZD1222 recipients with second doses at about 4 weeks or about 12 weeks were pooled, because spike-specific TCR depth and breadth did not differ between schedules. A total of about 230 trial participants underwent TCR sequencing, of whom 207 received two doses of AZD1222 and roughly 25 received two doses of the MenACWY control vaccine. Enrollment into the trials was organized by age into subgroups of 18-55, 56-69 and 70-plus years, and those subgroups contained roughly 140, 27 and 60 TCR-sequenced participants, respectively. On the study overall, not on this receptor specifically: Because no samples from the day 14 peak response were available, repertoires could be characterized only after the peak T cell response. The 56-69-year group was small, and its depth increase did not reach significance, likely because of low power. Reportedly, close to half of the unique spike-specific TCRs recognized epitopes lying outside the regions that are mutated in the B.1.351 and B.1.1.7 variants. Conclusions about previously exposed vaccinees were limited because only a handful of AZD1222 recipients were SARS-CoV-2 seropositive at baseline. Participants were mostly white British, with more females than males. The authors suggested clonal diversity may have been underestimated. Vaccine-associated CD4 TCRs spanned the whole spike protein, with dominant responses in regions 160-218 and 743-854. A significant rise in spike-specific TCR breadth and depth was observed after two AZD1222 doses relative to day 0 and relative to MenACWY recipients.

For this clone: This receptor's antigen is unknown. The record has no base qualities; no much larger clone is one base away.

The CDR3 regions of human TCRbeta chains were subjected to immunosequencing. The original methods were these. TCRs in the repertoires were compared against a reference library of SARS-CoV-2-specific TCRs that had been generated with the MIRA antigen-specificity platform. Breadth was defined as the fraction of unique TCRs that were SARS-CoV-2-associated, and depth was defined as the fraction of total T cells that were SARS-CoV-2-associated. Using the MIRA data, every spike-specific TCR was mapped to the spike region that the TCR reacted to and assigned to either a CD4 or a CD8 class. Log10-transformed breadth and depth values were compared by one-way ANOVA with Sidak's multiple comparisons tests. Drawn from immuneACCESS, this table holds only the in-frame rearrangements with V and J called that TCRdb kept. Clones are partly lost; checked studies trace under half to an unresolved V gene and leave the rest unexplained. The D gene and trimming were derived from the DNA, and the V and J assignments and clone size from that table. This sample comprises roughly 100,000 clones, 82% of them detected only once. The ten most abundant clones make up 5% of the sample.

In light of the paper, this sample's time point label describes: baseline before first vaccination. The vaccinee samples were drawn from two UK trials, COV001 and COV002, one of which was a single-blind randomized controlled phase 2/3 trial testing AZD1222 (ChAdOx1 nCoV-19) in healthy adults. For TCRbeta chain sequencing, PBMC samples from trial participants were taken at day 0 and at day 28 after the second dose. From the cysteine through the phenylalanine, the CDR3 covers 12 amino acids. Only CDR3 DNA remains: 36 bases, in frame from the first base. V is pared back by 4 bases and J by 1 base, with 8 bases lying between the germline termini. The germline V gene specifies SQVTM as CDR1 and ANQGSEA as CDR2.

The material was peripheral blood, obtained on day 0 of AZD1222 vaccination. The rearranged chain carries TRBV29-1 and TRBJ2-7; no confident D gene assignment can be made. This receptor was taken from an adult in good health. The DNA sequence reads TGCAGCGTTGTTCCGGATTCCTACGAGCAGTACTTC. This is translated as CSVVPDSYEQYF.